This note documents a single T cell receptor beta chain sequence. Germline CDR1 reads MNHNS; CDR2 reads SASEGT. The CDR3 spans 15 residues. V was trimmed by 3 bases and J by 0 bases, leaving 11 bases between them. The data originate from a study of cytomegalovirus exposure and HLA in healthy donors. Primers included in the PCR were 60 Vbeta and 13 Jbeta primers. Generated by immunoSEQ multiplex PCR, the TCRdb table keeps only in-frame clones and is missing some. This table has around 140,000 clones, around 86% appearing once. What was sequenced was PBMCs. The chain carries TRBV6-1 and TRBJ1-2, with unresolved D. The clonotype was recovered from a young woman in good health and CMV-seronegative. The CDR3 DNA reads TGTGCCAGCAGTGACTCCCTTCCTTCTAACTATGGCTACACCTTC. It codes for CASSDSLPSNYGYTF.